Reported below is one T cell receptor (beta chain). This clonotype has a count of ten or more. Its binding antigen is unknown. The input lacks base qualities; no much larger clone sits a single base away. These data belong to a study of patients and donors after allogeneic stem cell transplantation (dated by TCRdb to 2019 to 2021). CDR1 SNHLY and CDR2 FYNNEI were looked up in the germline V gene. From the cysteine up to the phenylalanine, the CDR3 has a length of 15 residues. The CDR3 DNA has 45 bases and is translated from base 1. Trimming at the junction amounts to 5 bases on V and 1 base on J, and the germline ends lie 15 bases apart. The library came from RT-PCR. TCRdb records NextSeq 550 as the sequencer. TCRdb passed the public sequencing reads through fastp at Q25 and MiXCR, retaining productive beta sequences. Under each unique CDR3 protein, matching rows form one entry showing the most common genes and DNA. For this sample the table gives 400,000 to 450,000 distinct CDR3 sequences, of which approximately 16% were detected only once. The ten largest clones represent less than 9.5% of the sample.

This clonotype was obtained from a human donor who was either an allogeneic HSCT recipient or a stem cell or donor lymphocyte infusion donor (not recorded which). It is not recorded whose cells these are; they may come from a transplant donor. This chain is built from TRBV2 and TRBJ2-7, with TRBD1 tentatively as D gene (6 bases match). Specimen: blood, either unsorted or a sorted T cell fraction (not recorded which). CDR3 sequence: CASSKRTASSYEQYF. The nucleotide sequence is given as TGTGCCAGCAGTAAGAGGACAGCCTCTTCCTACGAGCAGTACTTC.